The source of this T cell receptor beta chain is a study of T cell repertoires in cytomegalovirus infection. MiXCR, run by TCRdb on the reads, gives a single entry per CDR3 protein. Of around 310,000 distinct CDR3 sequences detected, 15% to 20% appear once; the ten largest clones hold 12%. This clonotype was counted at least ten times. What it recognizes is unknown. V lost 5 bases to trimming and J lost 4 bases; unmatched junction nucleotides: 5. Germline V gene lookup returns CDR1 SGHTA and CDR2 FQGNSA. This CDR3 has 14 residues. Study-level results: Across the ex vivo response, the dominant clonotypes were HLA-C-restricted CMV-specific TCR beta clonotypes. Of the TCR beta families, the public ones yielded a cumulative frequency that identified carriers of CMV plus the relevant HLA.

The origin of this receptor is a human donor in good health (CMV status not recorded). Some clones in this sample may be carry-over from other donors' samples. Sequenced material: PBMCs. The V and J genes are TRBV7-2 and TRBJ2-3, with 8 bases identical to TRBD2. The CDR3 region is CASSQAGVSDTQYF. CDR3 coding DNA: TGTGCCAGCAGCCAAGCGGGGGTGTCAGATACGCAGTATTTT.